Each of the 16 T cell receptor beta chains below was sequenced from the same sample in a study of T-cell reconstitution after alpha-beta-depleted transplantation in children. A library of TCRbeta sequences, prepared with unique molecular identifiers, was generated. TCRdb reprocessed the PCR reads with MiXCR, giving one entry per CDR3 protein. This table holds about 640,000 distinct CDR3 sequences, 10% to 15% found once. Sequencing was performed on PBMCs, mostly from graft donor cells, taken 360 days after TCRalphabeta/CD19-depleted stem cell transplant. These receptors came from a male patient younger than 18 who had a stem cell transplant for acute myeloid leukemia, so the T cells may come from the graft donor.

In this sample, this clonotype turned up many times. In DNA form, the CDR3 reads TGTGCCAGCAGCCGCTTGGACTACGAGCAGTACTTC. This sequence encodes CASSRLDYEQYF. This chain joins TRBV6-2 or TRBV6-3 and TRBJ2-7; no reliable D call. V was pared by 6 bases and J by 3 bases, with 9 bases between. The CDR3 runs to 12 residues. Germline V gene lookup returns CDR1 MNHEY and CDR2 SVGEGT.

The J gene is TRBJ2-7, the V gene TRBV5-1; D is unclear. Trimming took off 2 bases at V and 0 bases at J, with 9 bases between the two ends. This CDR3 is built from 14 residues. Germline CDR1 reads SGHRS; CDR2 reads YFSETQ. This CDR3 is CASSFLDFSYEQYF. The CDR3 coding sequence is TGCGCCAGCAGCTTTCTAGACTTCTCCTACGAGCAGTACTTC.

This clonotype was seen a few times. The V and J genes are TRBV20-1 and TRBJ2-7; 11 bases align to TRBD1. This CDR3 contains 14 residues. Per germline, CDR1 DFQATT and CDR2 SNEGSKA (reference sequence). The ends lost 8 bases at V and 1 base at J; junction bases unmatched: 7. The CDR3 region has the DNA TGCAGTAATTACCGGGACAGGGGGTCCTACGAGCAGTACTTC. It codes for CSNYRDRGSYEQYF.

This clonotype was picked up a small number of times. The genes are TRBV7-9 and TRBJ2-7; D is uncertain. Per the germline V gene, CDR1 is SEHNR and CDR2 is FQNEAQ (reference sequence). Between the trimmed V and J ends, which lost 5 bases and 3 bases, there was a span of 11 bases. The CDR3 has 13 residues. CDR3 in amino acids: CASSPGLNYEQYF. For the CDR3, the DNA is TGTGCCAGCAGCCCCGGGCTTAACTACGAGCAGTACTTC.

The chain uses TRBV4-3 and TRBJ2-3, with D unresolved. V was trimmed by 0 bases and J by 5 bases, leaving 12 bases between them. The CDR3 is made up of 15 amino acids. Per the germline V gene, CDR1 is LGHNA and CDR2 is YSLEER. CDR3 region: CASSQDIFGGDTQYF. CDR3 in DNA: TGCGCCAGCAGCCAAGATATCTTTGGTGGAGATACGCAGTATTTT.

The gene calls are TRBV28 and TRBJ2-3, with D maybe TRBD2 (5 bases). Trimming stripped 8 bases from V and 0 bases from J, with 12 bases between. Germline CDR1 MDHEN, CDR2 SYDVKM. The CDR3 runs 14 residues. The DNA for the CDR3 is TGTGCCAGCGGAATAGAGGGAAGCACAGATACGCAGTATTTT. It codes for CASGIEGSTDTQYF.

Ten or more counts support this clonotype. The rearrangement links TRBV20-1 to TRBJ2-1; 12 bases are shared with TRBD2. The CDR3 is 14 amino acids. Germline loops: CDR1 DFQATT, CDR2 SNEGSKA (reference sequence). V gave up 3 bases and J gave up 4 bases; unmatched junction bases: 1. Here the CDR3 reads CSASLAGGYNEQFF. The DNA for the CDR3 is TGCAGTGCTAGCCTAGCGGGAGGGTACAATGAGCAGTTCTTC.

There are many counts of this clonotype. The CDR3 nucleotides are TGTGCCAGCAGCGCGGAGGGAAACACCATATATTTT. It yields the protein CASSAEGNTIYF. The chain has TRBV3-1 and TRBJ1-3; no clear D gene. This CDR3 has 12 residues. V shed 5 bases and J shed 4 bases, with 6 bases lying between them. Germline values: CDR1 LGHDT, CDR2 YNNKEL (reference sequence).

The table lists this clonotype with many counts. The genes are TRBV5-1 and TRBJ2-1; 7 bases fit TRBD2. Germline-derived CDR1 and CDR2 are SGHRS and YFSETQ. The CDR3 has 15 residues. Trimming at V came to 6 bases and at J to 8 bases, leaving 14 bases not matched to a gene. The CDR3 here is CASTLLAGELHEQFF. DNA for the CDR3: TGCGCCAGCACCCTGTTGGCGGGAGAATTACATGAGCAGTTCTTC.

In this sample, this clonotype turned up a few times. The chain has TRBV6-2 or TRBV6-3 and TRBJ2-2; TRBD1 might be the D (5 bases). V shed 5 bases and J shed 1 base, with 5 bases lying between them. Germline loops: CDR1 MNHEY, CDR2 SVGEGT. The CDR3 extends over 13 amino acids. As DNA, the CDR3 is TGTGCCAGCAGTACAGGGAACACCGGGGAGCTGTTTTTT. It codes for CASSTGNTGELFF.

The genes are TRBV11-2 and TRBJ2-1, with 13 positions matching TRBD2. CDR3 size: 18 residues. V lost 5 bases to trimming and J lost 5 bases; unmatched junction nucleotides: 12. The germline CDR1 and CDR2 sequences are SGHAT and FQNNGV. The CDR3 sequence: CASSTIRGTSGKNNEQFF. Here the CDR3 DNA reads TGTGCCAGCAGCACCATTAGGGGGACTAGCGGGAAGAACAATGAGCAGTTCTTC. Filled out from reference TRBV11-2 and TRBJ2-1, the complete variable domain reads EAGVAQSPRYKIIEKRQSVAFWCNPISGHATLYWYQQILGQGPKLLIQFQNNGVVDDSQLPKDRFSAERLKGVDSTLKIQPAKLEDSAVYLCASSTIRGTSGKNNEQFFGPGTRLTVL.

This clonotype was detected many times. The V call is TRBV25-1, the J call TRBJ1-2; perhaps TRBD1 as D (6 bases). V shed 11 bases and J shed 7 bases, with 20 bases lying between them. CDR1 MGHDK and CDR2 SYGVNS come from the germline V gene. This CDR3 region has 13 residues. The CDR3 loop is CAVKGGLDRGYTF. The DNA for the CDR3 is TGTGCCGTAAAGGGGGGACTTGACCGTGGCTACACCTTC.

This clonotype was detected many times. This sequence joins TRBV7-6 and TRBJ2-2; a weak D match, TRBD1 (6 bases). CDR3 size: 18 residues. The V end was cut by 4 bases, the J end by 2 bases, with 20 bases between. Germline CDR1 reads SGHVS; CDR2 reads FNYEAQ. CDR3 nucleotide sequence: TGTGCCAGCAGCTACCCGACAGGTCCAATGGGCAACACCGGGGAGCTGTTTTTT. Residues: CASSYPTGPMGNTGELFF.

The chain uses TRBV7-9 and TRBJ2-7; tentatively, D is TRBD2 (5 bases). CDR1 SEHNR and CDR2 FQNEAQ come from the germline V gene (reference sequence). V lost 2 bases and J lost 0, with 14 bases in between. The CDR3 has 16 amino acids. This CDR3 reads CASSLSPGLGSYEQYF. The CDR3 nucleotides are TGTGCCAGCAGCTTAAGTCCGGGATTGGGCTCCTACGAGCAGTACTTC.

There are a few counts of this clonotype. The chain has TRBV6-2 or TRBV6-3 and TRBJ2-1; 9 nucleotides line up with TRBD1. The CDR3 is 16 amino acids. CDR1 and CDR2 from the germline V gene are MNHEY and SVGEGT. V trimming: 4 bases; J trimming: 6 bases; junction bases outside the gene matches: 10. The CDR3 nucleotides are TGTGCCAGCAGTTTTTCCGGGACAGGGCTCAGCAATGAGCAGTTCTTC. Its translation: CASSFSGTGLSNEQFF.

This clonotype was found a few times. The rearrangement joins TRBV28 to TRBJ2-7, with 8 bases fitting TRBD1. Per germline, CDR1 MDHEN and CDR2 SYDVKM. V was clipped by 9 bases and J by 2 bases; unmatched bases: 15. This CDR3 spans 16 amino acids. The CDR3: CARRLGTGTGTYEQYF. CDR3 bases: TGTGCCAGGCGCCTCGGAACCGGGACAGGTACCTACGAGCAGTACTTC.